This TCR beta chain emerged from a study of neurological immune-mediated disorders. The table lists this clonotype with many counts. Antigen: not known. The sorted libraries took about a million CD4+ or CD8+ T cells. Broader study findings: HTLV-1-associated myelopathy had the most TCR clonal expansion, whereas multiple sclerosis had the least (lower than in healthy controls).

The CDR3 length is 16 residues. The V end lost 1 base, the J end lost 0 bases, and 15 bases lay between the germline ends. In germline, CDR1 is DFQATT, CDR2 SNEGSKA (reference sequence). The team produced cDNA through 5'RACE using 10-nucleotide random UMIs. The output of every sequencing run exceeded 180 million TCR-beta sequences, derived from 15-18 subjects. TCRdb ran MiXCR on the 5' RACE reads and lists one entry per CDR3 protein. The table records about 50,000 distinct CDR3 sequences, approximately 5.8% of them present only once. The V gene is TRBV20-1, the J gene TRBJ1-2, with no clear D. Sequencing input: CD4+ T cells from blood. This TCR derives from a woman between 18 and 30 years old with multiple sclerosis. The CDR3 is CSARGFSPETNYGYTF. CDR3 DNA: TGCAGTGCTAGAGGATTTTCGCCGGAAACTAACTATGGCTACACCTTC.